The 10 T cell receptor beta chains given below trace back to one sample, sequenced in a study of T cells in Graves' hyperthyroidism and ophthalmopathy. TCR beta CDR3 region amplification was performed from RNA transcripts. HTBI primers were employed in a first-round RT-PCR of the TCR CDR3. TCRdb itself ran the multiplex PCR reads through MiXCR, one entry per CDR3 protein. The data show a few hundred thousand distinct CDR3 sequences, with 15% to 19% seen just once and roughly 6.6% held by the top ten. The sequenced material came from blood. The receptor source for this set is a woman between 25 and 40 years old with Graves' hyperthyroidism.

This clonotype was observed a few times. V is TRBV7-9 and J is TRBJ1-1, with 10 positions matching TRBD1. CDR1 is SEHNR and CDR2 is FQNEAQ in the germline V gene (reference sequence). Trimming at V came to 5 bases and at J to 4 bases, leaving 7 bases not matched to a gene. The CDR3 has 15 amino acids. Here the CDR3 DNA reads TGTGCCAGCAGCCCGACAGGGGGCACGGTCACTGAAGCTTTCTTT. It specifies CASSPTGGTVTEAFF.

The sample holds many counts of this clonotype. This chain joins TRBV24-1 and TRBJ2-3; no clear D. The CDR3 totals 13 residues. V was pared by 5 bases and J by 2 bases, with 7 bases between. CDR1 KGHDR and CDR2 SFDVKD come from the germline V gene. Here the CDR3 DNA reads TGTGCCACCAGTGGCCCATCCACAGATACGCAGTATTTT. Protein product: CATSGPSTDTQYF.

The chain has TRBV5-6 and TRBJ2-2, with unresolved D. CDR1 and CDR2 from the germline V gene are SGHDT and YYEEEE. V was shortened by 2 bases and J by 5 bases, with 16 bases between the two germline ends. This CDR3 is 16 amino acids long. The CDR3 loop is CASSFNQITWTGELFF. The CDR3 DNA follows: TGTGCCAGCAGCTTTAATCAAATTACGTGGACCGGGGAGCTGTTTTTT.

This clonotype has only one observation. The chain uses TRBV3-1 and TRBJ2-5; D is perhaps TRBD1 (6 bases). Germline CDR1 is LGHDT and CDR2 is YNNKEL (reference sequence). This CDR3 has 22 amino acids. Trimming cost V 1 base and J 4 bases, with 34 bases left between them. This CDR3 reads CASSQGGGSTGRVYVLGETQYF. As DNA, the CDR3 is TGTGCCAGCAGCCAAGGGGGTGGTAGTACAGGGCGAGTTTATGTTCTGGGAGAGACCCAGTACTTC.

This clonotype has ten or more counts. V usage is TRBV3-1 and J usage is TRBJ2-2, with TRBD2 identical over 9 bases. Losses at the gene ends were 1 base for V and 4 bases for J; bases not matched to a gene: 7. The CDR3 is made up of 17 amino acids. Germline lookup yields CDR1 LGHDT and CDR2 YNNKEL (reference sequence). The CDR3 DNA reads TGTGCCAGCAGCCAAGGGTGGCTAGCGGGACCCACCGGGGAGCTGTTTTTT. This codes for CASSQGWLAGPTGELFF.

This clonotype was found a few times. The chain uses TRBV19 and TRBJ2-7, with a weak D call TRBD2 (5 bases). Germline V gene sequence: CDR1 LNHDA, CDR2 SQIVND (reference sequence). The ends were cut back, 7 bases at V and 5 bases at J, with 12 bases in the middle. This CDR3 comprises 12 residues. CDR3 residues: CASKHVGDEQYF. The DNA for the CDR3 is TGTGCCAGTAAACACGTCGGGGACGAGCAGTACTTC.

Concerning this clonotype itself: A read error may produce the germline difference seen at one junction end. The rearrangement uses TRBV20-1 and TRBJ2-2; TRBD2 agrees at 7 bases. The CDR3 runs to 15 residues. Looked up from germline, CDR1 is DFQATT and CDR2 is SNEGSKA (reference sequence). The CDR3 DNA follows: TGCAGTGCTAGAAGCCCAAGTGAAAGGAGCGGGGAGCTGTTTTTC. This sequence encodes CSARSPSERSGELFF.

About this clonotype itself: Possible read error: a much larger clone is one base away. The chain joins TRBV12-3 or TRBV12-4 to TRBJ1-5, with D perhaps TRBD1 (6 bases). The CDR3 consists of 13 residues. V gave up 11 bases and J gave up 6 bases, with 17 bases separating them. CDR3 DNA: TGTGCCGGCACTGGAGGAGGGGGTCAGCCCCAGCATTTT. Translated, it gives CAGTGGGGQPQHF.

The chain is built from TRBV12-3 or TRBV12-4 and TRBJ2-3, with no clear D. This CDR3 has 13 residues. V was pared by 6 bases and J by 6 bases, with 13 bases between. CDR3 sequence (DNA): TGTGCCAGCAGCCTCCTGCGTGTTGATACGCAGTATTTT. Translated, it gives CASSLLRVDTQYF.

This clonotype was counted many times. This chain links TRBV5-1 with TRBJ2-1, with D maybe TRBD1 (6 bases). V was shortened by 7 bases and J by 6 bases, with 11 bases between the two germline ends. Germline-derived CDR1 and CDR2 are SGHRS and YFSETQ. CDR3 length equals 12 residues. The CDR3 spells CASGQRLNEQFF. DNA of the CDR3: TGCGCCAGCGGACAGCGCCTCAATGAGCAGTTCTTC.